A single sample gave rise to the 4 T cell receptor beta chains below, sequenced in a study of CD8 T cells in ankylosing spondylitis. TCRdb used MiXCR to reprocess the 5' RACE reads, holding one entry per CDR3 protein. The sample records 380,000 or so distinct CDR3 sequences, more than 20% being singletons. Sample: blood, either unsorted or a sorted T cell fraction (not recorded which). Source of these receptors: a male donor with ankylosing spondylitis or in good health (not recorded which).

The V gene is TRBV5-6, the J gene TRBJ2-7; TRBD1 agrees at 9 bases. Germline lookup yields CDR1 SGHDT and CDR2 YYEEEE. Losses at the gene ends were 5 bases for V and 5 bases for J; bases not matched to a gene: 5. The CDR3 runs 13 residues. Here the CDR3 DNA reads TGTGCCAGCAGAGCCGGGACAGGGCACGAGCAGTACTTC. This codes for CASRAGTGHEQYF.

This clonotype has a handful of counts. The chain couples TRBV27 to TRBJ2-7; weak D call: TRBD1 (6 bases). The V gene's germline CDR1 is MNHEY and CDR2 SMNVEV (reference sequence). The CDR3 is made up of 15 amino acids. Trimming removed 5 bases from V and 3 bases from J, with 17 bases in between. CDR3 in DNA: TGTGCCAGCAGTCCACTTGGGACATCGAACTACGAGCAGTACTTC. As protein: CASSPLGTSNYEQYF.

This clonotype was observed many times. The chain couples TRBV6-5 to TRBJ2-2; D gene ambiguous. The CDR3 consists of 12 residues. The V end lost 7 bases, the J end lost 7 bases, and 10 bases lay between the germline ends. CDR1 MNHEY and CDR2 SVGAGI come from the germline V gene. The CDR3, as DNA: TGTGCCAGCAACCCAGGTAGCGGGGAGCTGTTTTTT. Translating it yields CASNPGSGELFF.

This clonotype was seen a few times. The genes are TRBV2 and TRBJ1-2; TRBD1 agrees at 7 bases. V dropped 0 bases and J dropped 3; count of bases not matched to a gene: 4. CDR1 SNHLY and CDR2 FYNNEI come from the germline V gene. The CDR3 sequence is 15 residues long. The CDR3: CASSEARDRYYGYTF. The DNA of the CDR3 is TGTGCCAGCAGTGAAGCGAGGGACAGATACTATGGCTACACCTTC.